This T cell receptor (beta chain) was identified during a study of identical twins. This clonotype came up a few times. Antigen: not known. In TCRdb, the 5' RACE reads were re-called with MiXCR into one record per CDR3 protein. The data show about 300,000 distinct CDR3 sequences, about 12% seen once. Study-wide results and limits: High-abundance cord blood beta clonotypes had fewer insertions; memory repertoires showed none.

Germline CDR1 and CDR2: MDHEN and SYDVKM. This CDR3 spans 14 amino acids. V shed 3 bases, J shed 7 bases, and the junction held 7 bases outside the gene matches. These data also formed part of another study, on yellow fever vaccine responses in identical twins. From that report: Reported findings indicate that twins' vaccine T cell responses seemed partially convergent, partially personalized.

V gene TRBV28 combines with J gene TRBJ2-7; TRBD1 matches at 9 bases. The sequenced sample consisted of CD8+ T cells sorted from blood. The sequence was collected from a young woman in good health. CDR3 sequence: CASSFPLTGGEQYF. In DNA, the CDR3 is TGTGCCAGCAGTTTCCCCCTGACAGGGGGAGAGCAGTACTTC.